The 17 T cell receptor beta chains below come from one sample, sequenced in a study of cytomegalovirus exposure and HLA in healthy donors. Primers included in the PCR were 60 Vbeta and 13 Jbeta primers. Clones were sequenced by immunoSEQ multiplex PCR, and TCRdb holds only the in-frame ones, with some missing. The sample lists fewer than 200,000 clones; 75% were seen once. Sequenced: PBMCs. The receptors stem from a male donor in good health and CMV-seronegative.

This sequence joins TRBV7-3 and TRBJ2-2; D is ambiguous. The length of the CDR3 is 14 residues. Germline-derived CDR1 and CDR2 are SGHTA and FQGTGA. Trimming left V 3 bases short and J 4 bases short, with 9 bases between. The DNA for the CDR3 is TGTGCCAGCAGCTTCGTCCCGGGCACCGGGGAGCTGTTTTTT. It codes for CASSFVPGTGELFF.

This clone has only one observation. This chain connects TRBV5-1 to TRBJ2-5; 7 nucleotides agree with TRBD2. The V and J ends lost 0 bases and 2 bases, in that order; junction bases with no gene match: 4. This CDR3 spans 15 amino acids. CDR1 SGHRS and CDR2 YFSETQ come from the germline V gene. Here the CDR3 reads CASSLGSGMQETQYF. In nucleotides, the CDR3 is TGCGCCAGCAGCTTGGGGAGCGGGATGCAAGAGACCCAGTACTTC.

The CDR3 sequence: CASSPGGAGNQPQHF. The CDR3 bases are TGTGCCAGCAGCCCAGGGGGCGCGGGCAATCAGCCCCAGCATTTT. J is TRBJ1-5 and V is TRBV28, with 8 bases fitting TRBD1. The CDR3 length is 15 residues. Germline loops: CDR1 MDHEN, CDR2 SYDVKM. With 6 bases clipped from V and 2 bases from J, the junction kept 6 bases outside the gene matches.

The chain couples TRBV7-5 to TRBJ2-5; the table's D gene call, TRBD2, was not cross checked with the DNA. TRBV7-5 is annotated as a pseudogene. This CDR3 is built from 14 residues. The CDR3 protein is CARSPTTGEETQYF. Here the CDR3 DNA reads TGTGCCAGAAGCCCCACGACCGGGGAAGAGACCCAGTACTTC.

This clone has only a few counts. The chain uses TRBV15 and TRBJ2-1; 8 bases fit TRBD1. CDR3 length equals 15 residues. Germline-derived CDR1 and CDR2 are LNHNV and YYDKDF (reference sequence). The V segment lost 6 bases and the J segment 10 bases; nucleotides outside the gene matches: 14. CDR3 nucleotides: TGTGCCACCAGTAAACTAGGACAGGGTTTACAGGAGCAGTTCTTC. Encoded protein: CATSKLGQGLQEQFF.

V gene TRBV5-4 combines with J gene TRBJ2-6, with D tentatively TRBD1 (5 bases). The germline V gene encodes CDR1 SGHNT and CDR2 YYREEE (reference sequence). Trimming stripped 1 base from V and 0 bases from J, with 11 bases between. The CDR3 covers 17 residues. In nucleotides, the CDR3 is TGTGCCAGCAGCTTGTTGGGGCCAAGCTCTGGGGCCAACGTCCTGACTTTC. This gives the protein CASSLLGPSSGANVLTF.

In its sample, this clone was seen a few times. This rearrangement joins TRBV5-6 to TRBJ1-1; D is unclear. This CDR3 comprises 12 residues. The germline gives CDR1 SGHDT, CDR2 YYEEEE. V was pared by 1 base and J by 6 bases, with 7 bases between. The DNA of the CDR3 is TGTGCCAGCAGCTTGAGTCCAGCTGAAGCTTTCTTT. It yields the protein CASSLSPAEAFF.

This clone was observed a handful of times. CDR3 nucleotides: TGTGCCAGCAGTTTAAGTGGGACAGGGCCCAACGAGCAGTACTTC. This translates into CASSLSGTGPNEQYF. This rearrangement joins TRBV27 to TRBJ2-7, with TRBD1 matching over 9 bases. Germline V lookup: CDR1 MNHEY, CDR2 SMNVEV (reference sequence). CDR3 size: 15 residues. The trim removed 2 bases at V and 5 bases at J, leaving 7 bases unmatched.

The V gene is TRBV29-1, the J gene TRBJ2-7; the match to TRBD2 covers 8 bases. The CDR3 length is 13 residues. Germline V gene data show CDR1 as SQVTM and CDR2 as ANQGSEA. The V and J ends lost 3 bases and 9 bases, in that order; junction bases with no gene match: 10. The CDR3: CSVEETSDTRQYF. The CDR3 DNA reads TGCAGCGTTGAGGAGACTAGCGACACACGGCAGTACTTC.

The chain employs TRBV9 and TRBJ2-7; D is uncertain. The CDR3 consists of 14 residues. V lost 3 bases, J lost 0 bases, and 10 bases lay in between. The germline V gene encodes CDR1 SGDLS and CDR2 YYNGEE. Written as DNA, the CDR3 is TGTGCCAGCAGCGCCACTGTTGGCTCCTACGAGCAGTACTTC. It yields the protein CASSATVGSYEQYF.

The V gene is TRBV28, the J gene TRBJ1-2, with D unclear. The germline gives CDR1 MDHEN, CDR2 SYDVKM. Between the trimmed V and J ends, which lost 3 bases and 5 bases, there was a span of 4 bases. The CDR3 has 11 amino acids. CDR3 amino acids: CASSLAYGYTF. The CDR3 DNA reads as TGTGCCAGCAGTTTGGCATATGGCTACACCTTC.

The V call is TRBV7-9, the J call TRBJ2-1; 9 nucleotides agree with TRBD2. Germline trimming cut 5 bases from V and 6 bases from J; bases unmatched to any gene: 11. Germline loops: CDR1 SEHNR, CDR2 FQNEAQ (reference sequence). The CDR3 consists of 16 residues. The CDR3 sequence: CASSLPLAGSLNEQFF. DNA for the CDR3: TGTGCCAGCAGCCTTCCCCTAGCGGGGAGCCTCAATGAGCAGTTCTTC. The variable domain in full, with the rest retrieved from reference TRBV7-9 and TRBJ2-1, is DTGVSQNPRHKITKRGQNVTFRCDPISEHNRLYWYRQTLGQGPEFLTYFQNEAQLEKSRLLSDRFSAERPKGSFSTLEIQRTEQGDSAMYLCASSLPLAGSLNEQFFGPGTRLTVL.

The chain has TRBV11-2 and TRBJ2-3; D not resolved. This CDR3 contains 16 residues. Trimming shortened V by 1 base and J by 0 bases, and 11 bases separated the two germline ends. The germline CDR1 and CDR2 sequences are SGHAT and FQNNGV. The CDR3 loop is CASSLGYYSSTDTQYF. The DNA for the CDR3 is TGTGCCAGCAGCTTAGGTTATTACTCTAGCACAGATACGCAGTATTTT.

The chain has TRBV19 and TRBJ2-1; 8 bases align to TRBD2. Germline assignment: CDR1 LNHDA and CDR2 SQIVND (reference sequence). The CDR3 is 15 amino acids. With 5 bases clipped from V and 7 bases from J, the junction kept 10 bases outside the gene matches. This CDR3 is CASSARGGNMNEQFF. The CDR3 DNA follows: TGTGCCAGTAGTGCTCGGGGGGGTAATATGAATGAGCAGTTCTTC.

The chain joins TRBV7-3 to TRBJ2-3, with 9 bases lining up with TRBD1. Germline CDR1 and CDR2: SGHTA and FQGTGA. The CDR3 loop spans 14 amino acids. With V trimmed by 5 bases and J by 7 bases, 7 bases remained unmatched. The CDR3 loop reads CASSPTGGSNTQYF. The CDR3 DNA follows: TGTGCCAGCAGCCCTACAGGGGGCTCGAATACGCAGTATTTT.

This clone has a single count. The rearrangement joins TRBV5-1 to TRBJ1-6; D gene ambiguous. The CDR3 spans 15 residues. Trimming cost V 4 bases and J 7 bases, with 15 bases left between them. The germline CDR1 and CDR2 sequences are SGHRS and YFSETQ. CDR3 in amino acids: CASSPEMSSNSPLHF. DNA of the CDR3: TGCGCCAGCAGCCCGGAGATGTCTAGCAATTCACCCCTCCACTTT. The entire variable domain, with the rest obtained from reference TRBV5-1 and TRBJ1-6, is as follows: KAGVTQTPRYLIKTRGQQVTLSCSPISGHRSVSWYQQTPGQGLQFLFEYFSETQRNKGNFPGRFSGRQFSNSRSEMNVSTLELGDSALYLCASSPEMSSNSPLHFGNGTRLTVT.

This clone was seen just once. This chain joins TRBV9 and TRBJ1-2; D is ambiguous. Trimming left V 4 bases short and J 4 bases short, with 11 bases between. The germline CDR1 and CDR2 sequences are SGDLS and YYNGEE. This CDR3 has 13 residues. CDR3 bases: TGTGCCAGCAGCAAGACGGGATTCTATGGCTACACCTTC. Translated: CASSKTGFYGYTF. The whole variable domain, filled in from reference TRBV9 and TRBJ1-2, reads DSGVTQTPKHLITATGQRVTLRCSPRSGDLSVYWYQQSLDQGLQFLIQYYNGEERAKGNILERFSAQQFPDLHSELNLSSLELGDSALYFCASSKTGFYGYTFGSGTRLTVV.